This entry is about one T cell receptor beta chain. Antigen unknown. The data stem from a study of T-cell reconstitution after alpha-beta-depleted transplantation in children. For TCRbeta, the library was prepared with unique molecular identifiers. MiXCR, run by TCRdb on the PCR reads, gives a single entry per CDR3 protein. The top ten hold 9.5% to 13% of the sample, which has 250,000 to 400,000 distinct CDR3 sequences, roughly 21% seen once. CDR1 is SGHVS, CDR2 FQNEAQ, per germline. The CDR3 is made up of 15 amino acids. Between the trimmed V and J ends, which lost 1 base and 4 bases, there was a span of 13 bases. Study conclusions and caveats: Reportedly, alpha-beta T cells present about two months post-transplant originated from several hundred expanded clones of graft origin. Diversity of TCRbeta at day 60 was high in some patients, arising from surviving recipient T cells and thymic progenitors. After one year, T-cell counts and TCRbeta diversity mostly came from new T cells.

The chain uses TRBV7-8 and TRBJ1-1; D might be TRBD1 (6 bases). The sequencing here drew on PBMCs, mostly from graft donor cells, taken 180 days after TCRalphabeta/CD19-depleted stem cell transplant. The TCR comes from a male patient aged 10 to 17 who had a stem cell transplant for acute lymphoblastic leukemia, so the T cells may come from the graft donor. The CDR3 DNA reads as TGTGCCAGCAGCTTAGAAGGTTACAGGGTCACTGAAGCTTTCTTT. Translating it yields CASSLEGYRVTEAFF.